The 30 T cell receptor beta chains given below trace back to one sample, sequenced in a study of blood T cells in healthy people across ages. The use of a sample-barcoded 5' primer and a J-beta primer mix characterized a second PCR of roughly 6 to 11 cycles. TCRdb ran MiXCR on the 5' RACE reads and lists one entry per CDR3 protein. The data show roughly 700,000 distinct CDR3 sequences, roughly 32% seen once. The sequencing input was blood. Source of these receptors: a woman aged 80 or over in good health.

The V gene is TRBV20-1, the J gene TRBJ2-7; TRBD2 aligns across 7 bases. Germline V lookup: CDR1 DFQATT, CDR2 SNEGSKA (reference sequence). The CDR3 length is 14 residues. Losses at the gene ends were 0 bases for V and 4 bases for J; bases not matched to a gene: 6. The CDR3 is CSARDSSRGYEQYF. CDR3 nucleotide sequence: TGCAGTGCTAGAGATTCCTCGCGGGGGTACGAGCAGTACTTC.

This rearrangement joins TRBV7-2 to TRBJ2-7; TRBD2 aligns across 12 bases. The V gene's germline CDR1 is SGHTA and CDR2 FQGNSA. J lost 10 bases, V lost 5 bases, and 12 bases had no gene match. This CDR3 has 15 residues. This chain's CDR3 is CASSPRLAGDPTQYF. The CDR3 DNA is TGTGCCAGCAGCCCCCGACTAGCGGGGGACCCTACCCAGTACTTC.

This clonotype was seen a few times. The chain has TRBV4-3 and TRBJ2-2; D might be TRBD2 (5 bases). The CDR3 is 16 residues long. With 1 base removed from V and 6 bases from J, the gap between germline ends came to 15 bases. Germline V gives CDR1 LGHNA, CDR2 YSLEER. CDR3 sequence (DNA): TGCGCCAGCAGCCAAGTATCCGGGGTTAGGGCCGGGGAGCTGTTTTTT. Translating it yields CASSQVSGVRAGELFF.

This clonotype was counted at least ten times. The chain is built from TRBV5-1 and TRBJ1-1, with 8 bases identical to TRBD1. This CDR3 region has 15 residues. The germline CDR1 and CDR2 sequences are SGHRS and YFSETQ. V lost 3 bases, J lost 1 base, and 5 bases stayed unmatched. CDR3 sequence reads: CASSSQGAGNTEAFF. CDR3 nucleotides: TGCGCCAGCAGCTCCCAGGGGGCGGGGAACACTGAAGCTTTCTTT.

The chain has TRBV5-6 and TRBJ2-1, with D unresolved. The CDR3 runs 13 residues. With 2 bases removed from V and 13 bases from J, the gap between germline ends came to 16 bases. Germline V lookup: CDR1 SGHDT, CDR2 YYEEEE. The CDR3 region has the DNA TGTGCCAGCAGCTTAGATTTCCAAGAGACCCAGTTCTTC. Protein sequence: CASSLDFQETQFF.

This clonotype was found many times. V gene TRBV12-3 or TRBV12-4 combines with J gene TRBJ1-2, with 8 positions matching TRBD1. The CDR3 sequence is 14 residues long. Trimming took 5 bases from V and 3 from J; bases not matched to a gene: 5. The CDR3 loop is CASSLTGGDYGYTF. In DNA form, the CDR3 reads TGTGCCAGCAGTCTCACAGGGGGAGACTATGGCTACACCTTC.

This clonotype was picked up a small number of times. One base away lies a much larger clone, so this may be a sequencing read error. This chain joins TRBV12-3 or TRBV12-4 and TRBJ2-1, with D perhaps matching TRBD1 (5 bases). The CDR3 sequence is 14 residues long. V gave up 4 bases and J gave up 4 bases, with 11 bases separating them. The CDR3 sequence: CASSCSDKYNEQFF. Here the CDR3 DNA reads TGTGCCAGCAGTTGTTCGGACAAATACAATGAGCAGTTCTTC.

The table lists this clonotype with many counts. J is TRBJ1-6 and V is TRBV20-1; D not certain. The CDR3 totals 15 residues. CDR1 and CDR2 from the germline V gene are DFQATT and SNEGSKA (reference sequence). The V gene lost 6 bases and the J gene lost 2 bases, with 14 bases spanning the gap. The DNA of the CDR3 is TGCAGTGCCCTCAGTTGGGCAGCCTATAATTCACCCCTCCACTTT. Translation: CSALSWAAYNSPLHF.

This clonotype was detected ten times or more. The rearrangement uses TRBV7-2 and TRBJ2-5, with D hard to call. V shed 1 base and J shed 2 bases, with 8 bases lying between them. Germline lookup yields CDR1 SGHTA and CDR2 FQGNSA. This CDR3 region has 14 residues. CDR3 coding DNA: TGTGCCAGCAGCTTAGAAGTTTATCAAGAGACCCAGTACTTC. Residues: CASSLEVYQETQYF.

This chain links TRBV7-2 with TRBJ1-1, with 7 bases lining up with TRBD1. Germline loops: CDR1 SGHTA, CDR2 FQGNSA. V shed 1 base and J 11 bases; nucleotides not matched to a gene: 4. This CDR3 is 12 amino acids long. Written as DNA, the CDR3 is TGTGCCAGCAGCTTAGGGGACAGTCGGGCTTTCTTT. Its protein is CASSLGDSRAFF.

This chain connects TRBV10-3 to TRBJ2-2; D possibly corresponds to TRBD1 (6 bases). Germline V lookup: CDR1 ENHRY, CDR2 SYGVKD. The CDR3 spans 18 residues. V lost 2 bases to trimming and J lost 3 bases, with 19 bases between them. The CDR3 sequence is CAISEPFRGRFDTGELFF. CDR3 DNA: TGTGCCATCAGTGAGCCTTTCAGGGGAAGGTTCGACACCGGGGAGCTGTTTTTT.

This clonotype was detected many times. In DNA form, the CDR3 reads TGTGCCAGCAGTTACTCAACAGGGAGGGGGGCCACAGATACGCAGTATTTT. Protein sequence: CASSYSTGRGATDTQYF. This rearrangement joins TRBV6-5 to TRBJ2-3; D might be TRBD2 (7 bases). The V gene lost 0 bases and the J gene lost 2 bases, with 15 bases spanning the gap. This CDR3 region has 17 residues. CDR1 and CDR2 (germline): MNHEY, SVGAGI.

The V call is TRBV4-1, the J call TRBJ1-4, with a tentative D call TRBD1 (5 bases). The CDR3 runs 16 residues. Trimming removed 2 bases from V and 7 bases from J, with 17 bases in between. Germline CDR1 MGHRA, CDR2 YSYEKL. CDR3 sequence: CASSQLSQGAREKLFF. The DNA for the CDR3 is TGCGCCAGCAGCCAACTGTCCCAAGGGGCCCGTGAAAAACTGTTTTTT.

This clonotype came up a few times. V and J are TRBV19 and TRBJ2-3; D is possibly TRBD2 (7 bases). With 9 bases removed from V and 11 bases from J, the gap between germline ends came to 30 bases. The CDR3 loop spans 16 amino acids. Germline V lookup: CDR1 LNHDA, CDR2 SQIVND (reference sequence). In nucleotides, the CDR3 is TGTGCCAGCACCCCCCTTGGCGGGGGCCCGGGGTTGAAGCAGTATTTT. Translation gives CASTPLGGGPGLKQYF.

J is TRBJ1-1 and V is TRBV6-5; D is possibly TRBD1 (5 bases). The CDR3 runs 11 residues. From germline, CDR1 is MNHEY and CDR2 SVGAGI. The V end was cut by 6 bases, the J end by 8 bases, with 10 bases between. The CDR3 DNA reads TGTGCCAGCAGCGGGGGTTCGGAAGCTTTCTTT. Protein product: CASSGGSEAFF.

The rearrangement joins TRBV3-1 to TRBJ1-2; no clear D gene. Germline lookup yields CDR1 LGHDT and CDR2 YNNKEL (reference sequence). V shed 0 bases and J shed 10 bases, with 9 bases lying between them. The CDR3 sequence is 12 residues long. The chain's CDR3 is CASSQDTPDYTF. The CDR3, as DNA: TGTGCCAGCAGCCAAGATACGCCAGACTACACCTTC. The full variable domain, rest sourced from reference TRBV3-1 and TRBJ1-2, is DTAVSQTPKYLVTQMGNDKSIKCEQNLGHDTMYWYKQDSKKFLKIMFSYNNKELIINETVPNRFSPKSPDKAHLNLHINSLELGDSAVYFCASSQDTPDYTFGSGTRLTVV.

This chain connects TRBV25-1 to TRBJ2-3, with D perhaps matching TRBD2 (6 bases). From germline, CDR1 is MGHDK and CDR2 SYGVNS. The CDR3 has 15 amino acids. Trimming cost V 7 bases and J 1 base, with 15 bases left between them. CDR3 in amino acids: CASTERRGRTDTQYF. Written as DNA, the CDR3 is TGTGCCAGCACCGAAAGGAGGGGACGCACAGATACGCAGTATTTT.

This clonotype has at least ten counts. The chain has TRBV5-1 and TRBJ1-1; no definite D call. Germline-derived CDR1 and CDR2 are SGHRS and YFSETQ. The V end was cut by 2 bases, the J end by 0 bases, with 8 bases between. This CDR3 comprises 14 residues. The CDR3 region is CASSFAGMNTEAFF. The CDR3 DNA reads TGCGCCAGCAGCTTTGCGGGGATGAACACTGAAGCTTTCTTT.

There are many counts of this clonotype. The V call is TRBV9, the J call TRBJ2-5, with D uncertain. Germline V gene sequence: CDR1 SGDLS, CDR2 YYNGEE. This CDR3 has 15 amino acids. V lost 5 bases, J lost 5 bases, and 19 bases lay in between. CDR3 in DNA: TGTGCCAGCAGTGCAGACGATGGGCCCGGGGAGACCCAGTACTTC. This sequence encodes CASSADDGPGETQYF.

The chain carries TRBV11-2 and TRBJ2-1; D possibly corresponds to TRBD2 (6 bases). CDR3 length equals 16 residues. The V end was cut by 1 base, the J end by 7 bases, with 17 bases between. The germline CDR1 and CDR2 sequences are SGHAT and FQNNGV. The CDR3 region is CASSLGKPGEANEQFF. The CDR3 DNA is TGTGCCAGCAGCTTAGGGAAGCCCGGGGAGGCTAATGAGCAGTTCTTC.

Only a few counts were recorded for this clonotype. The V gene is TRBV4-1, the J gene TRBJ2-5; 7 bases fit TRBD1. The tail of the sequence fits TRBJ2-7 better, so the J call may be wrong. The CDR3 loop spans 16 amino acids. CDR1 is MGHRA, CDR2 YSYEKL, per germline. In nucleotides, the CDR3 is TGCGCCAGCAGCCAAGAGGGGCCAGGGGGTCTCGACGAGCAGTACTTC. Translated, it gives CASSQEGPGGLDEQYF.

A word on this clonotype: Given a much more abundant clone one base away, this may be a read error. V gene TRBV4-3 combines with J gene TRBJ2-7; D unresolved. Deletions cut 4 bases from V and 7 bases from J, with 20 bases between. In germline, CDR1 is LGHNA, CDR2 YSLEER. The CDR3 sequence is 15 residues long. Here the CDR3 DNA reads TGCGCCAGCAGCCCGAAAGGTGGCTTTTCGAATGAGCAGTACTTC. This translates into CASSPKGGFSNEQYF.

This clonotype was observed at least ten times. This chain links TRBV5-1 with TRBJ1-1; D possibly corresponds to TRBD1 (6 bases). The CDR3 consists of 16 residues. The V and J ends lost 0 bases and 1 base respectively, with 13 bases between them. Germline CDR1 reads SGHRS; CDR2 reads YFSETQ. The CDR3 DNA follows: TGCGCCAGCAGCTTGGATTTGGGACAAAGGAACACTGAAGCTTTCTTT. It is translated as CASSLDLGQRNTEAFF.

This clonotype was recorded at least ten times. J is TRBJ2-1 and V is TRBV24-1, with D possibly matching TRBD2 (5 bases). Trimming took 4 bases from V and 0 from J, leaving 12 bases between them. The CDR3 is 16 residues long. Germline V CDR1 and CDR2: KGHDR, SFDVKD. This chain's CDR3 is CATSDPSGSSYNEQFF. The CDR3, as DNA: TGTGCCACCAGTGACCCCAGTGGGAGCTCCTACAATGAGCAGTTCTTC.

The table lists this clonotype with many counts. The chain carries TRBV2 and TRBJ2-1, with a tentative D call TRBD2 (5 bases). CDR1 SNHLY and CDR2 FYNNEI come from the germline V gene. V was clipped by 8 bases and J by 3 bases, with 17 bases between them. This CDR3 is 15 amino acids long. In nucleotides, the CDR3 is TGTGCCAGCCGCGAGCTAGCAAGAAACTACAATGAGCAGTTCTTC. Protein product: CASRELARNYNEQFF.

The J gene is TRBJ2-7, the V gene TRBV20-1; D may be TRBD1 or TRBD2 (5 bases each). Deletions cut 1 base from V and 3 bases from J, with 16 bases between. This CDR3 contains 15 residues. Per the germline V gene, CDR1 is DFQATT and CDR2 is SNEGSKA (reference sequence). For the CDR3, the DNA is TGCAGTGCTAGAGTCCCGGGACCCCTATACTACGAGCAGTACTTC. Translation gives CSARVPGPLYYEQYF.

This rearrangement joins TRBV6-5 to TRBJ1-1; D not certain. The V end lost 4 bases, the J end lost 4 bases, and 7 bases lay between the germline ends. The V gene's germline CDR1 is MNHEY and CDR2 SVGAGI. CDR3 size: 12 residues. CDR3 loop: CASSSGPTEAFF. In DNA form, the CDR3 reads TGTGCCAGCAGTTCCGGCCCCACTGAAGCTTTCTTT.

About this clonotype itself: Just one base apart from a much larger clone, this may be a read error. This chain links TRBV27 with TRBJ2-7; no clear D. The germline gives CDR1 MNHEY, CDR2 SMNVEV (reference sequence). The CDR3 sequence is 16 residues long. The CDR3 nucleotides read TGTGCCGGCAGTTCCCGAGAACTCCGGAGCTCCTACGAGCAGTACTTC. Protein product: CAGSSRELRSSYEQYF.

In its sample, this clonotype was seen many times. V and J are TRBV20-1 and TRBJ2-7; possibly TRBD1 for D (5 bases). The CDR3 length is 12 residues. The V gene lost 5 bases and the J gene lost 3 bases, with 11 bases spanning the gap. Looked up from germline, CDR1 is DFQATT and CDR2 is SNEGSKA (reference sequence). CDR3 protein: CSAARELYEQYF. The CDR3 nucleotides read TGCAGTGCTGCCAGGGAACTCTACGAGCAGTACTTC.

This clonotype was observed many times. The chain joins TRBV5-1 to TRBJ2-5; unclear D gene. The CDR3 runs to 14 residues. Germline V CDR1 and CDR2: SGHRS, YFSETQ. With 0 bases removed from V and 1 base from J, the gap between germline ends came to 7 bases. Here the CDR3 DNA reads TGCGCCAGCAGCTTGGCCTACTCCCAAGAGACCCAGTACTTC. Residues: CASSLAYSQETQYF. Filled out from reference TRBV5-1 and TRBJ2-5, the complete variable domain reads KAGVTQTPRYLIKTRGQQVTLSCSPISGHRSVSWYQQTPGQGLQFLFEYFSETQRNKGNFPGRFSGRQFSNSRSEMNVSTLELGDSALYLCASSLAYSQETQYFGPGTRLLVL.